The 18 T cell receptor beta chains in this list originate from one sample, sequenced in a study of somatic mutations in cytotoxic T cells in rheumatoid arthritis. TCRdb keeps only in-frame clones here, not all; method: immunoSEQ multiplex PCR. The data hold under 11,000 clones, with over 75% observed a single time. Sequenced sample: CD8+ T cells sorted from blood. These receptors were collected from an adult with rheumatoid arthritis.

In its sample, this clone was seen a few times. CDR3 sequence reads: CASSPGVGNYEQYF. CDR3 coding DNA: TGTGCCAGCAGCCCCGGGGTAGGGAACTACGAGCAGTACTTC. The J gene is TRBJ2-7, the V gene TRBV7-3; the D gene is possibly TRBD2 (5 bases). Germline values: CDR1 SGHTA, CDR2 FQGTGA. V was clipped by 5 bases and J by 3 bases, with 14 bases between them. There are 14 residues in the CDR3.

The V and J genes are TRBV14 and TRBJ1-6; D gene uncertain. CDR1 SGHDN and CDR2 FVKESK come from the germline V gene. V was cut by 2 bases and J by 4 bases, with 6 bases left in between. The CDR3 covers 14 residues. CDR3 coding DNA: TGTGCCAGCAGCCAATTAGAGTATAATTCACCCCTCCACTTT. Protein: CASSQLEYNSPLHF.

The chain has TRBV7-6 and TRBJ2-2, with 9 nucleotides matching TRBD2. Germline lookup yields CDR1 SGHVS and CDR2 FNYEAQ. J gave up 7 bases and V 6 bases, and 9 bases lay outside the gene matches. The CDR3 covers 15 residues. The CDR3 DNA reads TGTGCCAGCAGTTCGGGACTAGCATTAATCGGGGAGCTGTTTTTT. Translating gives CASSSGLALIGELFF.

The rearrangement uses TRBV7-9 and TRBJ1-3; TRBD1 might be the D (5 bases). Per the germline V gene, CDR1 is SEHNR and CDR2 is FQNEAQ (reference sequence). The V end was cut by 0 bases, the J end by 2 bases, with 5 bases between. CDR3 length: 14 amino acids. The CDR3 DNA reads as TGTGCCAGCAGCTTAGCAGGGGCTGGAAACACCATATATTTT. It encodes CASSLAGAGNTIYF.

In DNA form, the CDR3 reads TGCGCCAGCAGCCAAGGGCAGTACCAAGAGACCCAGTACTTC. Its translation: CASSQGQYQETQYF. J is TRBJ2-5 and V is TRBV4-1; D gene ambiguous. The germline V and J ends were trimmed by 1 base and 0 bases, with 6 bases remaining between them. This CDR3 has 14 amino acids. Germline CDR1 MGHRA, CDR2 YSYEKL.

The gene calls are TRBV7-9 and TRBJ1-5; 7 positions agree with TRBD1. CDR1 and CDR2 from the germline V gene are SEHNR and FQNEAQ (reference sequence). The CDR3 consists of 15 residues. The V segment lost 8 bases and the J segment 2 bases; nucleotides outside the gene matches: 9. CDR3 nucleotide sequence: TGTGCCAGCGGTCCCGGGACAGACGGCAATCAGCCCCAGCATTTT. This translates into CASGPGTDGNQPQHF.

This chain uses TRBV2 with TRBJ2-5; 15 bases are a match to TRBD2. J gave up 0 bases and V 3 bases, and 2 bases lay outside the gene matches. CDR3 size: 17 residues. The germline V gene encodes CDR1 SNHLY and CDR2 FYNNEI. The CDR3 nucleotides read TGTGCCAGCAGTGAGGGACTAGCGGGGGGATACCAAGAGACCCAGTACTTC. Translating it yields CASSEGLAGGYQETQYF. The full variable domain, rest sourced from reference TRBV2 and TRBJ2-5, is EPEVTQTPSHQVTQMGQEVILRCVPISNHLYFYWYRQILGQKVEFLVSFYNNEISEKSEIFDDQFSVERPDGSNFTLKIRSTKLEDSAMYFCASSEGLAGGYQETQYFGPGTRLLVL.

The CDR3: CASSIFGGDTQYF. The DNA for the CDR3 is TGTGCCAGTAGTATATTCGGTGGAGATACGCAGTATTTT. The J gene is TRBJ2-3, the V gene TRBV19; D gene uncertain. CDR3 size: 13 residues. V was shortened by 2 bases and J by 5 bases, with 8 bases between the two germline ends. Germline CDR1 and CDR2: LNHDA and SQIVND (reference sequence).

The gene calls are TRBV7-9 and TRBJ1-1; no reliable D call. The V end was cut by 5 bases, the J end by 0 bases, with 7 bases between. The CDR3 length is 13 residues. Germline-derived CDR1 and CDR2 are SEHNR and FQNEAQ (reference sequence). The CDR3 reads CASSAPLNTEAFF. In nucleotides, the CDR3 is TGTGCCAGCAGCGCCCCCTTGAACACTGAAGCTTTCTTT. Together with reference TRBV7-9 and TRBJ1-1, the CDR3 gives the full variable domain: DTGVSQNPRHKITKRGQNVTFRCDPISEHNRLYWYRQTLGQGPEFLTYFQNEAQLEKSRLLSDRFSAERPKGSFSTLEIQRTEQGDSAMYLCASSAPLNTEAFFGQGTRLTVV.

The chain joins TRBV7-9 to TRBJ1-4; D not resolved. The germline V and J ends were trimmed by 5 bases and 1 base, with 14 bases remaining between them. In germline, CDR1 is SEHNR, CDR2 FQNEAQ (reference sequence). The CDR3 loop spans 16 amino acids. CDR3 in amino acids: CASSPTSGLTNEKLFF. The CDR3 bases are TGTGCCAGCAGCCCCACCTCGGGTTTAACTAATGAAAAACTGTTTTTT.

This clone has a single count. The chain links TRBV28 to TRBJ1-1; D is possibly TRBD1 (5 bases). Germline V gene lookup returns CDR1 MDHEN and CDR2 SYDVKM. The V end was cut by 5 bases, the J end by 4 bases, with 17 bases between. The CDR3 sequence is 15 residues long. DNA of the CDR3: TGTGCCAGCAGTCCCCTCCGGGGGGTTGTCACTGAAGCTTTCTTT. It translates to CASSPLRGVVTEAFF.

The chain carries TRBV7-9 and TRBJ1-1; the match to TRBD1 covers 7 bases. The CDR3 is made up of 14 amino acids. V shed 2 bases and J 3 bases; nucleotides not matched to a gene: 3. CDR1 is SEHNR and CDR2 is FQNEAQ in the germline V gene (reference sequence). The CDR3 loop reads CASSLSRGDTEAFF. Here the CDR3 DNA reads TGTGCCAGCAGCTTAAGCAGGGGGGACACTGAAGCTTTCTTT. The whole variable domain, filled in from reference TRBV7-9 and TRBJ1-1, reads DTGVSQNPRHKITKRGQNVTFRCDPISEHNRLYWYRQTLGQGPEFLTYFQNEAQLEKSRLLSDRFSAERPKGSFSTLEIQRTEQGDSAMYLCASSLSRGDTEAFFGQGTRLTVV.

The chain combines TRBV7-9 with TRBJ1-5; 8 positions agree with TRBD1. Trimming cost V 5 bases and J 6 bases; bases outside gene matches: 9. Germline assignment: CDR1 SEHNR and CDR2 FQNEAQ (reference sequence). This CDR3 contains 15 residues. In nucleotides, the CDR3 is TGTGCCAGCAGCCCCCAGGGGGCGCGCGGTCAGCCCCAGCATTTT. Translating it yields CASSPQGARGQPQHF.

This rearrangement joins TRBV4-1 to TRBJ2-1, with 8 bases identical to TRBD1. The CDR3 loop spans 16 amino acids. Germline CDR1 reads MGHRA; CDR2 reads YSYEKL. V lost 0 bases and J lost 6; bases outside the gene matches: 7. The CDR3 DNA is TGCGCCAGCAGCCAAGACACAGGGGGTCTTTTCAATGAGCAGTTCTTC. Translated: CASSQDTGGLFNEQFF.

The chain links TRBV7-9 to TRBJ2-5; 8 nucleotides agree with TRBD2. V lost 1 base and J lost 5; bases outside the gene matches: 3. The CDR3 consists of 14 residues. Germline CDR1 SEHNR, CDR2 FQNEAQ (reference sequence). The CDR3 loop reads CASSLVTGGETQYF. The CDR3 DNA follows: TGTGCCAGCAGCTTAGTGACGGGGGGGGAGACCCAGTACTTC.

This clone came up a few times. The chain joins TRBV19 to TRBJ1-5; the D is unclear. CDR3 size: 13 residues. CDR1 and CDR2 from the germline V gene are LNHDA and SQIVND (reference sequence). Deletions cut 1 base from V and 0 bases from J, with 1 base between. Here the CDR3 reads CASSIASNQPQHF. The DNA of the CDR3 is TGTGCCAGTAGTATAGCTAGCAATCAGCCCCAGCATTTT.

This clone came up a few times. The V and J genes are TRBV7-9 and TRBJ2-1; D might be TRBD2 (6 bases). Deletions cut 4 bases from V and 5 bases from J, with 15 bases between. Germline V gene lookup returns CDR1 SEHNR and CDR2 FQNEAQ (reference sequence). The CDR3 is made up of 15 amino acids. CDR3 coding DNA: TGTGCCAGCAGCTCCGCGGGGTTCCCCCACAATGAGCAGTTCTTC. Translating gives CASSSAGFPHNEQFF.

J is TRBJ2-3 and V is TRBV19; 10 bases match TRBD2. The CDR3 extends over 17 amino acids. CDR1 LNHDA and CDR2 SQIVND come from the germline V gene (reference sequence). V shed 5 bases and J 2 bases; nucleotides not matched to a gene: 10. CDR3 DNA sequence: TGTGCCAGTAGTGCTACTAGCGGGGAGACTTACACAGATACGCAGTATTTT. This translates into CASSATSGETYTDTQYF.